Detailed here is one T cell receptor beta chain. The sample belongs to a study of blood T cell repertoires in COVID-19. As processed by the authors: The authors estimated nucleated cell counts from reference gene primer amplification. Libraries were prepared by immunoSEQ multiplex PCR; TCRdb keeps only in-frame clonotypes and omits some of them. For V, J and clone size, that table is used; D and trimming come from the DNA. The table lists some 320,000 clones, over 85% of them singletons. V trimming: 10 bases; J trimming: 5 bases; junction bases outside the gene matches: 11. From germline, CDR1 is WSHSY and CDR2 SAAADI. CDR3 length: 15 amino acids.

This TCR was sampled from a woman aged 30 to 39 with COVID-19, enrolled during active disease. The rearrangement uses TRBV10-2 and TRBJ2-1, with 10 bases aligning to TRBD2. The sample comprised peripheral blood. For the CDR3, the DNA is TGCGCCACCGAATCCCTAGCGGGGGCCAACAATGAGCAGTTCTTC. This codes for CATESLAGANNEQFF.